This passage covers 14 T cell receptor beta chains from one sample sequenced in a study of T-cell memory formation after mild COVID-19. Each CDR3 protein is one row after TCRdb ran MiXCR on the 5' RACE reads. This sample has roughly 70,000 distinct CDR3 sequences, with approximately 16% found just once. The sequencing sample was made of PBMCs or a T cell subset sorted from them (not recorded which). The origin of the receptors is an adult woman who had mild COVID-19 (a few samples of this study predate the infection). Cell type and time point are not known.

This clonotype was detected only a few times. The chain couples TRBV4-3 to TRBJ2-1; 10 bases align to TRBD1. The CDR3 runs 15 residues. With V trimmed by 3 bases and J by 7 bases, 6 bases remained unmatched. Germline CDR1 reads LGHNA; CDR2 reads YSLEER. For the CDR3, the DNA is TGCGCCAGCAGCCACTCCGACAGGGGGCAGAATGAGCAGTTCTTC. Protein: CASSHSDRGQNEQFF.

This clonotype was picked up a small number of times. The chain joins TRBV5-6 to TRBJ2-1, with 7 nucleotides matching TRBD1. Germline trimming cut 3 bases from V and 7 bases from J; bases unmatched to any gene: 4. There are 13 residues in the CDR3. Per the germline V gene, CDR1 is SGHDT and CDR2 is YYEEEE. DNA for the CDR3: TGTGCCAGCAGCTACCCACAGGGGAATGAGCAGTTCTTC. This sequence encodes CASSYPQGNEQFF. The whole variable domain, filled in from reference TRBV5-6 and TRBJ2-1, reads DAGVTQSPTHLIKTRGQQVTLRCSPKSGHDTVSWYQQALGQGPQFIFQYYEEEERQRGNFPDRFSGHQFPNYSSELNVNALLLGDSALYLCASSYPQGNEQFFGPGTRLTVL.

This chain links TRBV30 with TRBJ2-1; D unresolved. Trimming cost V 5 bases and J 0 bases, with 14 bases left between them. The CDR3 contains 15 residues. CDR1 GTSNPN and CDR2 SVGIG come from the germline V gene (reference sequence). The CDR3 DNA follows: TGTGCCTGGGATGAAGGGTGGAGCTCCTACAATGAGCAGTTCTTC. Translation: CAWDEGWSSYNEQFF.

The chain couples TRBV15 to TRBJ1-2; D ambiguous. The CDR3 has 15 residues. Trimming removed 0 bases at V and 4 bases at J, with 12 bases between. Germline CDR1 reads LNHNV; CDR2 reads YYDKDF (reference sequence). CDR3 in DNA: TGTGCCACCAGCAGAGATGAACTGTCACCCTATGGCTACACCTTC. Encoded protein: CATSRDELSPYGYTF.

The V and J genes are TRBV5-1 and TRBJ2-7; D might be TRBD1 (5 bases). The CDR3 has 16 residues. CDR1 and CDR2 (germline): SGHRS, YFSETQ. Trimming took off 0 bases at V and 3 bases at J, with 16 bases between the two ends. The CDR3 reads CASSLVRGPGFYEQYF. In DNA form, the CDR3 reads TGCGCCAGCAGCTTGGTAAGGGGTCCGGGTTTCTACGAGCAGTACTTC.

This clonotype was picked up a small number of times. The chain recombines TRBV18 with TRBJ2-7, with D tentatively TRBD1 (6 bases). Germline-derived CDR1 and CDR2 are KGHSH and LQKENI. V lost 3 bases, J lost 2 bases, and 23 bases lay in between. This CDR3 contains 18 residues. Here the CDR3 DNA reads TGTGCCAGCTCACCTTCCCGCACGACAGGCCGATGGGCCTACGAGCAGTACTTC. Translated, it gives CASSPSRTTGRWAYEQYF.

The chain has TRBV5-6 and TRBJ2-3, with 8 bases lining up with TRBD2. CDR1 is SGHDT, CDR2 YYEEEE, per germline. Trimming at V came to 10 bases and at J to 1 base, leaving 14 bases not matched to a gene. CDR3 length: 16 amino acids. In nucleotides, the CDR3 is TGTGCCGGGGGGGCGGGAGGCGCTCTGGGCACAGATACGCAGTATTTT. Translation gives CAGGAGGALGTDTQYF.

Only a few counts were recorded for this clonotype. This rearrangement joins TRBV20-1 to TRBJ2-7, with 9 positions matching TRBD1. J lost 4 bases, V lost 0 bases, and 13 bases had no gene match. Germline values: CDR1 DFQATT, CDR2 SNEGSKA (reference sequence). The CDR3 length is 17 residues. The CDR3 is CSARDPSAGTGTYEQYF. The CDR3 bases are TGCAGTGCTAGAGACCCCAGTGCCGGGACAGGGACGTACGAGCAGTACTTC.

This clonotype was observed a handful of times. The rearrangement uses TRBV7-6 and TRBJ2-7; D unresolved. V lost 0 bases and J 6 bases, leaving 9 bases between the germline ends. The length of the CDR3 is 13 residues. Per germline, CDR1 SGHVS and CDR2 FNYEAQ. The CDR3 region has the DNA TGTGCCAGCAGCTTAGCGGGTCACTCCGAGCAGTACTTC. Amino acid sequence: CASSLAGHSEQYF.

This clonotype was observed a few times. The chain links TRBV6-5 to TRBJ1-5, with D possibly being TRBD1 (6 bases). This CDR3 has 15 amino acids. Deletions cut 5 bases from V and 3 bases from J, with 14 bases between. Germline-derived CDR1 and CDR2 are MNHEY and SVGAGI. CDR3 sequence: CASSTGGWDNQPQHF. CDR3 bases: TGTGCCAGCAGTACGGGGGGCTGGGACAATCAGCCCCAGCATTTT.

In this sample, this clonotype turned up once. The V and J genes are TRBV5-1 and TRBJ2-5, with TRBD1 matching over 8 bases. The J segment lost 3 bases and the V segment lost 3 bases, leaving 7 bases of the junction unmatched. The CDR3 covers 15 residues. Germline V gene lookup returns CDR1 SGHRS and CDR2 YFSETQ. CDR3 nucleotide sequence: TGCGCCAGCAGCTCCGGGACAGGCGCAAAAGAGACCCAGTACTTC. Translated, it gives CASSSGTGAKETQYF.

The CDR3, as DNA: TGTGCCAGCAGCATAAGGGGGGCCAATGAGCAGTTCTTC. Translating gives CASSIRGANEQFF. The V gene is TRBV7-2, the J gene TRBJ2-1; D could derive from TRBD1 or TRBD2 (6 bases each). Germline CDR1 is SGHTA and CDR2 is FQGNSA. V lost 5 bases and J lost 6, with 11 bases in between. The CDR3 covers 13 residues.

This clonotype turned up a few times. The rearrangement joins TRBV7-2 to TRBJ2-2; D unclear. V was shortened by 3 bases and J by 9 bases, with 5 bases between the two germline ends. From germline, CDR1 is SGHTA and CDR2 FQGNSA. The CDR3 has 11 amino acids. The CDR3 bases are TGTGCCAGCAGCTTTACCCGGGAGCTGTTTTTT. Translation gives CASSFTRELFF.

V and J are TRBV2 and TRBJ2-4; D ambiguous. The CDR3 sequence is 13 residues long. Trimming shortened V by 6 bases and J by 6 bases, and 12 bases separated the two germline ends. Germline CDR1 SNHLY, CDR2 FYNNEI. CDR3 protein: CASRSQYTNIQYF. CDR3 DNA sequence: TGTGCCAGCAGGTCACAGTACACAAACATTCAGTACTTC. Looking up the rest from reference TRBV2 and TRBJ2-4 gives the full variable domain: EPEVTQTPSHQVTQMGQEVILRCVPISNHLYFYWYRQILGQKVEFLVSFYNNEISEKSEIFDDQFSVERPDGSNFTLKIRSTKLEDSAMYFCASRSQYTNIQYFGAGTRLSVL.